The rows below give T cell receptor beta chains drawn from one sample of a study of spatial heterogeneity in lung cancer. MiXCR was run by TCRdb on the 5' RACE reads, yielding one entry per CDR3 protein. Here the sample spans roughly 80,000 distinct CDR3 sequences, roughly 12% being singletons. Source: PBMCs, taken at surgery. These receptors were obtained from a male donor with early-stage non-small cell lung cancer. Each CDR3 is given with its conserved first and last residue. A D gene is named only where the DNA matches it firmly. Clone size appears in some rows only: once, few, many, or a class for an expanded clone.

clone_size d_call j_call v_call cdr3_aa cdr3_nt
many TRBD1 TRBJ2-7 TRBV5-1 CASSLDILHDRGIVEQYF TGCGCCAGCAGCTTGGACATACTTCATGACAGGGGTATCGTCGAGCAGTACTTC
many - TRBJ2-7 TRBV29-1 CSVVGTFYEQYF TGCAGCGTTGTGGGGACCTTCTACGAGCAGTACTTC
few - TRBJ2-5 TRBV7-2 CASSSLLILGQETQYF TGTGCCAGCAGCTCGCTACTGATCCTGGGACAAGAGACCCAGTACTTC
- TRBD2 TRBJ2-2 TRBV9 CASSVVASGNTGELFF TGTGCCAGCAGCGTAGTGGCTAGCGGGAACACCGGGGAGCTGTTTTTT
- TRBD2 TRBJ2-2 TRBV29-1 CSVPRAVAGDNTGELFF TGCAGCGTTCCAAGGGCGGTAGCGGGGGATAACACCGGGGAGCTGTTTTTT
- TRBD2 TRBJ2-1 TRBV12-3/TRBV12-4 CASTLAGGLINEQFF TGTGCCAGCACCTTAGCGGGGGGGCTTATTAATGAGCAGTTCTTC
- TRBD1 TRBJ2-1 TRBV29-1 CSIRGQANEQFF TGCAGCATCCGGGGACAGGCCAATGAGCAGTTCTTC
- - TRBJ1-1 TRBV29-1 CSVLNTEAFF TGCAGCGTATTGAACACTGAAGCTTTCTTT
- TRBD1 TRBJ2-1 TRBV12-5 CASGSPGQSNNEQFF TGTGCTAGTGGATCGCCGGGACAGTCAAACAATGAGCAGTTCTTC
- - TRBJ2-2 TRBV10-3 CAIAAGSGGELFF TGTGCCATCGCGGCCGGGAGTGGCGGGGAGCTGTTTTTT
few - TRBJ2-2 TRBV2 CASSVLYTGELFF TGTGCCAGCAGTGTTCTGTACACCGGGGAGCTGTTTTTT
few - TRBJ1-1 TRBV5-4 CASSLSPEAEAFF TGTGCCAGCAGCTTGTCCCCAGAAGCTGAAGCTTTCTTT
few TRBD2 TRBJ2-1 TRBV24-1 CATSDPQLAGVNEQFF TGTGCCACCAGTGACCCACAACTAGCGGGAGTGAATGAGCAGTTCTTC
few - TRBJ2-5 TRBV24-1 CATSDSLLQETQYF TGTGCCACCAGTGATTCGTTACTTCAAGAGACCCAGTACTTC
- - TRBJ1-6 TRBV7-9 CASSSLADGNSPLHF TGTGCCAGCAGCTCTCTGGCCGACGGTAATTCACCCCTCCACTTT
few TRBD1 TRBJ2-1 TRBV5-1 CASSLGQGGDEQFF TGCGCCAGCAGCCTTGGACAGGGTGGTGATGAGCAGTTCTTC
- - TRBJ2-3 TRBV11-2 CASSSYRGKRDRADTQYF TGTGCCAGCAGCTCCTACAGGGGAAAGCGGGATAGGGCAGATACGCAGTATTTT
- TRBD1 TRBJ1-1 TRBV7-9 CASSLEAGGTEAFF TGTGCCAGCAGCTTAGAGGCAGGGGGCACTGAAGCTTTCTTT
- TRBD1 TRBJ1-2 TRBV5-1 CASSYGGQAKSGYTF TGCGCCAGCAGCTATGGGGGACAGGCCAAATCTGGCTACACCTTC
few - TRBJ2-7 TRBV20-1 CSARVRGAAGEQYF TGCAGTGCTAGAGTCCGGGGGGCAGCGGGGGAGCAGTACTTC
few - TRBJ2-7 TRBV7-6 CASSLTNGEQYF TGTGCCAGCAGCTTAACTAACGGCGAGCAGTACTTC
few TRBD1 TRBJ2-7 TRBV7-8 CASSSRDRGHEQYF TGTGCCAGCAGCTCCCGGGACAGGGGTCACGAGCAGTACTTC
few - TRBJ1-1 TRBV24-1 CATSDPQVGVNTEAFF TGTGCCACCAGTGATCCGCAGGTTGGGGTGAACACTGAAGCTTTCTTT
- TRBD2 TRBJ2-5 TRBV7-3 CASSITSGETQYF TGTGCCAGCAGCATTACTAGCGGAGAGACCCAGTACTTC
few TRBD2 TRBJ2-7 TRBV7-9 CASSLASGTNEQYF TGTGCCAGCAGCTTAGCTAGCGGGACGAACGAGCAGTACTTC
- TRBD2 TRBJ2-3 TRBV12-3/TRBV12-4 CASSSLAGALDTQYF TGTGCCAGCAGTTCTCTAGCGGGTGCCCTAGATACGCAGTATTTT
few - TRBJ1-1 TRBV6-1 CASSERVGSEAFF TGTGCCAGCAGTGAAAGGGTTGGATCTGAAGCTTTCTTT
many TRBD1 TRBJ1-2 TRBV7-9 CASSLGGTGSYGYTF TGTGCCAGCAGCTTAGGGGGGACAGGATCCTATGGCTACACCTTC
many - TRBJ2-5 TRBV19 CASSIDRTRQYF TGTGCCAGTAGTATAGATCGGACGCGCCAGTACTTC
- - TRBJ1-1 TRBV29-1 CSVFRGTEAFF TGCAGCGTATTCCGGGGCACTGAAGCTTTCTTT
- - TRBJ1-1 TRBV10-3 CAISGAQGSEAFF TGTGCCATCAGTGGGGCCCAGGGGAGTGAAGCTTTCTTT
- - TRBJ1-2 TRBV7-9 CASSLDLAGTF TGTGCCAGCAGCTTAGACCTGGCCGGGACCTTC
many - TRBJ1-2 TRBV21-1 CASTEDRDYGYTF TGTGCCAGCACAGAGGACAGGGACTATGGCTACACCTTC
few TRBD2 TRBJ2-1 TRBV7-8 CASRRAGTYNEQFF TGTGCCAGCAGACGAGCGGGAACTTACAATGAGCAGTTCTTC
many TRBD1 TRBJ2-7 TRBV20-1 CSARRQGTSYEQYF TGCAGTGCTAGAAGACAGGGAACCTCCTACGAGCAGTACTTC
few TRBD2 TRBJ2-1 TRBV12-3/TRBV12-4 CASTTSASSYNEQFF TGTGCCAGCACCACTAGCGCGAGCTCCTACAATGAGCAGTTCTTC
many TRBD1 TRBJ1-1 TRBV12-3/TRBV12-4 CASSLYGTGGSTEAFF TGTGCCAGCAGCCTATACGGGACAGGGGGTAGTACTGAAGCTTTCTTT
few - TRBJ1-2 TRBV18 CASSPDGDYGYTF TGTGCCAGCTCACCGGACGGGGACTATGGCTACACCTTC
- TRBD1 TRBJ1-6 TRBV7-2 CASSLGTGLSPLHF TGTGCCAGCAGCTTGGGGACAGGGCTCTCACCCCTCCACTTT
few - TRBJ2-7 TRBV2 CASSDPVTYEQYF TGTGCCAGCAGTGACCCCGTTACCTACGAGCAGTACTTC
- - TRBJ1-2 TRBV20-1 CSASQWGRSNYGYTF TGCAGTGCCTCCCAGTGGGGACGGTCGAACTATGGCTACACCTTC
few - TRBJ2-2 TRBV7-3 CASSLQGSGGELFF TGTGCCAGCAGCTTACAGGGTTCGGGCGGGGAGCTGTTTTTT
- TRBD2 TRBJ2-7 TRBV20-1 CSARAAGTSPAYEQNF TGCAGTGCTAGGGCTGCCGGGACTAGCCCGGCCTACGAGCAGAACTTC
- TRBD2 TRBJ2-1 TRBV2 CASSAQRGPDNEQFF TGTGCCAGCAGCGCACAGCGGGGGCCAGACAATGAGCAGTTCTTC
many - TRBJ2-1 TRBV12-3/TRBV12-4 CASSFGGEQFF TGTGCCAGCAGTTTTGGCGGTGAGCAGTTCTTC
few - TRBJ2-3 TRBV19 CASSTWDVTDTQYF TGTGCCAGTAGTACATGGGACGTCACAGATACGCAGTATTTT
- - TRBJ1-1 TRBV2 CASSLGGGAGTFF TGTGCCAGCAGTTTGGGGGGGGGCGCGGGAACTTTCTTT
- - TRBJ2-1 TRBV6-1 CASSPWDGVSYNEQFF TGTGCCAGCAGTCCCTGGGATGGGGTTTCCTACAATGAGCAGTTCTTC
few - TRBJ2-1 TRBV24-1 CATSEAPGSSYNEQFF TGTGCCACCAGTGAAGCTCCAGGGAGCTCCTACAATGAGCAGTTCTTC
few - TRBJ2-2 TRBV12-3/TRBV12-4 CASSLAGVSTGELFF TGTGCCAGCAGTTTAGCGGGAGTTAGCACCGGGGAGCTGTTTTTT